Reported below is one TCR beta chain. Its target is not known. Researchers ran the PCR with 60 Vbeta and 13 Jbeta primers. Measured with immunoSEQ multiplex PCR; TCRdb has only the in-frame clones, and not every one. The data hold approximately 150,000 clones, with approximately 80% observed a single time. The data were taken from a study of cytomegalovirus exposure and HLA in healthy donors. Whole-study findings and limits: The study carried out a later analysis of TCR beta sequences. It associated under 20,000 of them with specific HLA alleles at a false discovery rate of 0.05. According to an earlier analysis, most TCR beta V segments yielded productive rearrangements about 87% or about 30% of the time.

The trim removed 6 bases at V and 4 bases at J, leaving 5 bases unmatched. Germline V gives CDR1 SNHLY, CDR2 FYNNEI. CDR3 size: 14 residues. Material for sequencing was PBMCs. The gene calls are TRBV2 and TRBJ1-5, with 8 bases matching TRBD1. This TCR was recovered from a man younger than 35 in good health and CMV-seropositive. The CDR3 sequence: CASSGQGWNQPQHF. CDR3 DNA sequence: TGTGCCAGCAGCGGACAGGGCTGGAATCAGCCCCAGCATTTT.